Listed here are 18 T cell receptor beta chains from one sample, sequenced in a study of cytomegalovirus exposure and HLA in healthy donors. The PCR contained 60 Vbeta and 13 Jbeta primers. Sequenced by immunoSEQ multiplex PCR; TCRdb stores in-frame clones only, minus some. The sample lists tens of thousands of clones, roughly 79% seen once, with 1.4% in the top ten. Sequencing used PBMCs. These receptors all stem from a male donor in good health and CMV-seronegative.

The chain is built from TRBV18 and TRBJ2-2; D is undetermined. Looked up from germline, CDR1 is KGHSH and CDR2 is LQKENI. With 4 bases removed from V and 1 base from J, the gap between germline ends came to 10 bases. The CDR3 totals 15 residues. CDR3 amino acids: CASSLLAENTGELFF. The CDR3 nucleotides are TGTGCCAGCTCACTGTTAGCAGAGAACACCGGGGAGCTGTTTTTT.

CDR3 region: CAAHRGLTEAFF. In nucleotides, the CDR3 is TGTGCCGCACACAGGGGATTAACTGAAGCTTTCTTT. The V gene is TRBV6-5, the J gene TRBJ1-1; 7 bases fit TRBD1. This CDR3 spans 12 amino acids. Germline V gene data show CDR1 as MNHEY and CDR2 as SVGAGI. V dropped 11 bases and J dropped 5; count of bases not matched to a gene: 8.

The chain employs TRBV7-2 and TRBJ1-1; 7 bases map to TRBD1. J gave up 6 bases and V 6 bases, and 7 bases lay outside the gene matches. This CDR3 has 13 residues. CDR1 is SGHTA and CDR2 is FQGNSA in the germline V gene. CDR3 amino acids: CASRSQGVAEAFF. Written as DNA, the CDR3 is TGTGCCAGCAGGAGCCAGGGGGTAGCTGAAGCTTTCTTT.

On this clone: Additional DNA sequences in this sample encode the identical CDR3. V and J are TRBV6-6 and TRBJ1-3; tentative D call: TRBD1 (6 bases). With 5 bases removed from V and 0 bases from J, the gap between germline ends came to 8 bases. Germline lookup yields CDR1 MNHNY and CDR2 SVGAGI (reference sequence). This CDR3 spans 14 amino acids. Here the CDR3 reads CASSLDSSGNTIYF. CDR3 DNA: TGTGCCAGCAGTCTGGACAGCTCTGGAAACACCATATATTTT.

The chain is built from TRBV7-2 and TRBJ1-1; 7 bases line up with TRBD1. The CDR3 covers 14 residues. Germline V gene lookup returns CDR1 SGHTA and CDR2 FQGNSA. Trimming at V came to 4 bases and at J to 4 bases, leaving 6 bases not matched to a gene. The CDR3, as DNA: TGTGCCAGCAGCTCCCACAGGGGATTCACTGAAGCTTTCTTT. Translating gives CASSSHRGFTEAFF.

CDR3 in DNA: TGTGCCAGCAGCTTGGAGTGGGGCCGCGGTGTTGAAGCTTTCTTT. It yields the protein CASSLEWGRGVEAFF. This rearrangement joins TRBV5-4 to TRBJ1-1; a possible D gene is TRBD1 (5 bases). Trimming pared 0 bases from V and 7 bases from J, leaving 16 bases between. The CDR3 has 15 residues. CDR1 is SGHNT and CDR2 is YYREEE in the germline V gene (reference sequence).

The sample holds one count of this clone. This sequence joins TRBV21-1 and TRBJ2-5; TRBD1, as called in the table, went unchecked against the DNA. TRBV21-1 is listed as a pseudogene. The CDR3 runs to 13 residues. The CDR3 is CASKDREVETQYF. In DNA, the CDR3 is TGTGCCAGCAAGGACAGGGAGGTAGAGACCCAGTACTTC.

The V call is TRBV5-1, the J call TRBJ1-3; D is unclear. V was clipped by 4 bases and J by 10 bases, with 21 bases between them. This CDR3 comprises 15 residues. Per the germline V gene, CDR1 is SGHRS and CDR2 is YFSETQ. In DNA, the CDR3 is TGCGCCAGCAGCGTGAATACGGTTGGAGCGGATACCATATATTTT. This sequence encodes CASSVNTVGADTIYF.

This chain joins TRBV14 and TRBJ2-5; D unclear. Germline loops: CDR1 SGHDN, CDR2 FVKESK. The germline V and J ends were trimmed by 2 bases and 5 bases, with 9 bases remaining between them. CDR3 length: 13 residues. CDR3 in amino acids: CASSQRLTETQYF. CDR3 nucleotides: TGTGCCAGCAGCCAACGACTGACGGAGACCCAGTACTTC.

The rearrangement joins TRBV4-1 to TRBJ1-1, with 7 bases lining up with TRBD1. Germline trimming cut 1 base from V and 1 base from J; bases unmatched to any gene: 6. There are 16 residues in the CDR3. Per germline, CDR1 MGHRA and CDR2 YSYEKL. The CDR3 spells CASSQGGGRGNTEAFF. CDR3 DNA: TGCGCCAGCAGCCAAGGAGGGGGCAGGGGGAACACTGAAGCTTTCTTT.

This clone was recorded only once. The CDR3 DNA reads as TGTGCCAGCAGCTTAGGCCCCGCCCAGGCTGCTCCCTACGAGCAGTACTTC. It yields the protein CASSLGPAQAAPYEQYF. The V and J genes are TRBV11-2 and TRBJ2-7; D remains unclear. The V end lost 1 base, the J end lost 2 bases, and 18 bases lay between the germline ends. Per germline, CDR1 SGHAT and CDR2 FQNNGV. There are 17 residues in the CDR3.

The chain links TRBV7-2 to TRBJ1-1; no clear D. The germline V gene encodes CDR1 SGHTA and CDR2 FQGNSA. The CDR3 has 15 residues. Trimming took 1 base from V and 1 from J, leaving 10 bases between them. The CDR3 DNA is TGTGCCAGCAGCTTAGTGGCGGGCCGGAACACTGAAGCTTTCTTT. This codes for CASSLVAGRNTEAFF.

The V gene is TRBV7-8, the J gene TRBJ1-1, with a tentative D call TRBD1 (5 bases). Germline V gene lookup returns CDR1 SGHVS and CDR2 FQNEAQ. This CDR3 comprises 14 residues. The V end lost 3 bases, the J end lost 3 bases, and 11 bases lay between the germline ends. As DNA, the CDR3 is TGTGCCAGCAGCTTCCTCAGGGATCACACTGAAGCTTTCTTT. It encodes CASSFLRDHTEAFF.

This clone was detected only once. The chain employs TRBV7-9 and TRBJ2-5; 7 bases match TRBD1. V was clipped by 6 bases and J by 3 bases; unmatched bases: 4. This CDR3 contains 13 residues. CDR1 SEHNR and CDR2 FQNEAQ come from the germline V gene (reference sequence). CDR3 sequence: CASSWGQKETQYF. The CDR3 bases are TGTGCCAGCAGTTGGGGACAGAAAGAGACCCAGTACTTC.

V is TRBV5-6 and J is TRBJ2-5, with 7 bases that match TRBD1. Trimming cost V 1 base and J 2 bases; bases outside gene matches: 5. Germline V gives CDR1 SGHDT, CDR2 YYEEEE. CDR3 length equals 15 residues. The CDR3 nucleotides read TGTGCCAGCAGCTTGCTTTCGGGACAGCAAGAGACCCAGTACTTC. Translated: CASSLLSGQQETQYF.

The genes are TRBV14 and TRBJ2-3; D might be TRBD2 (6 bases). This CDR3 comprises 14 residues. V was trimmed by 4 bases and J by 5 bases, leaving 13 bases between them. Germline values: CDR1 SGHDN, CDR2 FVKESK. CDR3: CASSPLGRRDTQYF. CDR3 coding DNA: TGTGCCAGCAGCCCGCTCGGGAGAAGAGATACGCAGTATTTT. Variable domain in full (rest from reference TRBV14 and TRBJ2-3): EAGVTQFPSHSVIEKGQTVTLRCDPISGHDNLYWYRRVMGKEIKFLLHFVKESKQDESGMPNNRFLAERTGGTYSTLKVQPAELEDSGVYFCASSPLGRRDTQYFGPGTRLTVL.

In nucleotides, the CDR3 is TGTGCCAGCCGTAGGGGGGGGCCAGTTATCCGATACACCGGGGAGCTGTTTTTT. The encoded protein is CASRRGGPVIRYTGELFF. V is TRBV27 and J is TRBJ2-2, with D perhaps TRBD2 (7 bases). Germline V gives CDR1 MNHEY, CDR2 SMNVEV (reference sequence). The CDR3 has 18 amino acids. Deletions cut 8 bases from V and 3 bases from J, with 25 bases between.

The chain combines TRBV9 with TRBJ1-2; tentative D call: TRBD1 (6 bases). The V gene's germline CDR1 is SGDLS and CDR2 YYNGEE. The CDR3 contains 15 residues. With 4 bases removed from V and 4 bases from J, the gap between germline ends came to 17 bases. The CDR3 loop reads CASSPGVQASYGYTF. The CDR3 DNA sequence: TGTGCCAGCAGCCCAGGGGTCCAGGCGAGCTATGGCTACACCTTC.